The 24 T cell receptor beta chains reported below all come from one sample, sequenced in a study of T cells after yellow fever vaccination. TCRdb re-derived calls from the 5' RACE reads in MiXCR, one entry per CDR3 protein. The top ten hold roughly 21% of the sample, which has more than 300,000 distinct CDR3 sequences, approximately 4.3% seen once. The sample consisted of PBMCs, taken 15 days after the yellow fever booster vaccination. These receptors were collected from a man between 18 and 35 years old who received the YFV17D yellow fever vaccine.

The rearrangement joins TRBV4-2 to TRBJ2-5; 8 bases are shared with TRBD1. Looked up from germline, CDR1 is LGHNA and CDR2 is YNFKEQ. Trimming removed 4 bases from V and 4 bases from J; junction bases left unmatched: 5. The CDR3 covers 14 residues. The CDR3 bases are TGTGCCAGCAGCCCGCCCGACAGGGGAGAGACCCAGTACTTC. It codes for CASSPPDRGETQYF.

This clonotype was seen a handful of times. The chain uses TRBV7-2 and TRBJ1-4, with a possible D match to TRBD1 (6 bases). The CDR3 has 14 amino acids. V was clipped by 4 bases and J by 6 bases, with 12 bases between them. Germline-derived CDR1 and CDR2 are SGHTA and FQGNSA. The CDR3 DNA follows: TGTGCCAGCAGCTACCAGCGGACAGATGAAAAACTGTTTTTT. Protein sequence: CASSYQRTDEKLFF.

J is TRBJ2-5 and V is TRBV5-4; 7 bases are shared with TRBD1. This CDR3 is 16 amino acids long. V lost 3 bases, J lost 4 bases, and 12 bases stayed unmatched. In germline, CDR1 is SGHNT, CDR2 YYREEE (reference sequence). The CDR3 DNA reads as TGTGCCAGCAGCTCCGAAGAGGGGGCTGGACGAGAGACCCAGTACTTC. Its protein is CASSSEEGAGRETQYF.

The chain employs TRBV24-1 and TRBJ2-5, with D perhaps TRBD2 (6 bases). CDR1 and CDR2 from the germline V gene are KGHDR and SFDVKD. Trimming took 5 bases from V and 5 from J, leaving 17 bases between them. This CDR3 has 15 residues. The chain's CDR3 is CATSGGGDVRETQYF. CDR3 DNA sequence: TGTGCCACCAGTGGTGGAGGGGATGTCCGGGAGACCCAGTACTTC.

This clonotype was counted ten times or more. This chain uses TRBV5-1 with TRBJ1-1; no reliable D call. The CDR3 loop spans 13 amino acids. Germline V gene data show CDR1 as SGHRS and CDR2 as YFSETQ. Trimming removed 4 bases from V and 4 bases from J, with 11 bases in between. The CDR3 DNA follows: TGCGCCAGCAGCAGCACCCTTCCCACTGAAGCTTTCTTT. Its translation: CASSSTLPTEAFF.

This clonotype was picked up many times. The chain links TRBV11-2 to TRBJ2-7, with no clear D. The CDR3 has 13 residues. Trimming took off 1 base at V and 2 bases at J, with 6 bases between the two ends. Germline V gene data show CDR1 as SGHAT and CDR2 as FQNNGV. The CDR3 protein is CASSLGAAYEQYF. The CDR3 region has the DNA TGTGCCAGCAGCTTAGGGGCAGCCTACGAGCAGTACTTC.

This clonotype was observed at least ten times. This sequence joins TRBV4-3 and TRBJ2-3, with D perhaps TRBD2 (5 bases). V lost 4 bases and J lost 5, with 13 bases in between. This CDR3 comprises 14 residues. CDR1 is LGHNA and CDR2 is YSLEER in the germline V gene. CDR3 amino acids: CASSPTPGIDTQYF. In nucleotides, the CDR3 is TGCGCCAGCAGCCCAACCCCGGGGATAGATACGCAGTATTTT.

This clonotype was recorded at least ten times. The CDR3, as DNA: TGTGCCAGCAGTTACAGGCTAAACACTGAAGCTTTCTTT. This gives the protein CASSYRLNTEAFF. This chain connects TRBV6-5 to TRBJ1-1; D remains unclear. CDR3 length equals 13 residues. V lost 2 bases and J lost 2, with 6 bases in between. CDR1 and CDR2 from the germline V gene are MNHEY and SVGAGI.

This clonotype came up many times. The rearrangement joins TRBV6-6 to TRBJ2-3, with D uncertain. The CDR3 extends over 12 amino acids. Germline values: CDR1 MNHNY, CDR2 SVGAGI (reference sequence). The germline V and J ends were trimmed by 5 bases and 5 bases, with 8 bases remaining between them. The CDR3 nucleotides are TGTGCCAGCAGTCCATCACTAGATACGCAGTATTTT. As protein: CASSPSLDTQYF.

This clonotype was counted only a few times. The chain has TRBV28 and TRBJ2-5; the match to TRBD2 covers 8 bases. The CDR3 is made up of 17 amino acids. Germline CDR1 reads MDHEN; CDR2 reads SYDVKM. V lost 6 bases and J lost 3; bases outside the gene matches: 15. The CDR3 DNA reads as TGTGCCAGCAGCGCCTTCCTATCACTAGCGGCTAAAGAGACCCAGTACTTC. Its protein is CASSAFLSLAAKETQYF.

This clonotype was counted at least ten times. The chain uses TRBV4-2 and TRBJ2-4; D gene ambiguous. Germline V gene lookup returns CDR1 LGHNA and CDR2 YNFKEQ. This CDR3 region has 11 residues. Trimming shortened V by 1 base and J by 9 bases, and 4 bases separated the two germline ends. As DNA, the CDR3 is TGTGCCAGCAGCCAAGGGAGCATTCAGTACTTC. Translating gives CASSQGSIQYF.

This sequence joins TRBV5-1 and TRBJ2-3; 8 bases fit TRBD2. The CDR3 spans 14 residues. Trimming took 7 bases from V and 2 from J; bases not matched to a gene: 6. From germline, CDR1 is SGHRS and CDR2 YFSETQ. The CDR3 DNA reads TGCGCCAGCTCCAGCGGGGGCGACACAGATACGCAGTATTTT. This translates into CASSSGGDTDTQYF. Full variable domain (missing parts from reference TRBV5-1 and TRBJ2-3): KAGVTQTPRYLIKTRGQQVTLSCSPISGHRSVSWYQQTPGQGLQFLFEYFSETQRNKGNFPGRFSGRQFSNSRSEMNVSTLELGDSALYLCASSSGGDTDTQYFGPGTRLTVL.

On this clonotype itself: The junction departs from the called germline gene at one end, perhaps through a read error. The chain joins TRBV27 to TRBJ1-5; the match to TRBD1 covers 9 bases. This CDR3 is built from 15 residues. Germline CDR1 reads MNHEY; CDR2 reads SMNVEV (reference sequence). CDR3 protein: CASSSGTGLNRPQHF. The CDR3 DNA sequence: TGTGCCAGCAGTTCAGGGACAGGGCTAAATCGGCCCCAGCATTTT.

This clonotype was observed a few times. The CDR3 sequence: CASSPGVSNIQYF. As DNA, the CDR3 is TGTGCCAGCAGCCCTGGTGTCAGCAACATTCAGTACTTC. V usage is TRBV11-2 and J usage is TRBJ2-4; D is unresolved. Looked up from germline, CDR1 is SGHAT and CDR2 is FQNNGV. The CDR3 has 13 residues. V was pared by 5 bases and J by 7 bases, with 12 bases between.

This clonotype was counted ten times or more. The chain combines TRBV12-3 or TRBV12-4 with TRBJ1-1, with D uncertain. The CDR3 has 14 residues. V was clipped by 5 bases and J by 4 bases, with 14 bases between them. CDR3 residues: CASSPNLGFTEAFF. The CDR3 region has the DNA TGTGCCAGCAGTCCTAACCTCGGATTCACTGAAGCTTTCTTT.

This clonotype was detected ten times or more. The gene calls are TRBV5-5 and TRBJ1-2; D is unclear. Trimming left V 2 bases short and J 4 bases short, with 12 bases between. Germline V lookup: CDR1 SGHKS, CDR2 YYEKEE (reference sequence). The CDR3 consists of 14 residues. The DNA for the CDR3 is TGTGCCAGCAGCTTAGTTTGGACGAGCTATGGCTACACCTTC. It codes for CASSLVWTSYGYTF. The full variable domain, rest sourced from reference TRBV5-5 and TRBJ1-2, is DAGVTQSPTHLIKTRGQQVTLRCSPISGHKSVSWYQQVLGQGPQFIFQYYEKEERGRGNFPDRFSARQFPNYSSELNVNALLLGDSALYLCASSLVWTSYGYTFGSGTRLTVV.

The chain recombines TRBV24-1 with TRBJ2-7; D is unresolved. Trimming left V 5 bases short and J 1 base short, with 8 bases between. CDR1 and CDR2 from the germline V gene are KGHDR and SFDVKD. CDR3 length equals 13 residues. The CDR3 coding sequence is TGTGCCACCAGTGGGATAAGGTCCTACGAGCAGTACTTC. Encoded protein: CATSGIRSYEQYF.

This clonotype was detected many times. The gene calls are TRBV11-2 and TRBJ2-7; D gene ambiguous. The CDR3 is 13 residues long. Trimming took off 1 base at V and 3 bases at J, with 7 bases between the two ends. Germline V lookup: CDR1 SGHAT, CDR2 FQNNGV. CDR3 sequence: CASSLAGSYEQYF. The CDR3 DNA follows: TGTGCCAGCAGCTTAGCGGGCAGCTACGAGCAGTACTTC.

This clonotype occurred many times. The chain carries TRBV7-3 and TRBJ2-1; 8 bases align to TRBD2. This CDR3 spans 16 amino acids. Germline values: CDR1 SGHTA, CDR2 FQGTGA. V lost 1 base to trimming and J lost 0 bases; unmatched junction nucleotides: 2. The CDR3 here is CASSLMAGGSYNEQFF. DNA of the CDR3: TGTGCCAGCAGCTTAATGGCGGGGGGCTCCTACAATGAGCAGTTCTTC.

This clonotype appeared a few times. The CDR3 DNA reads TGTGCCAGCAGGTTCGGGACCCAGCCCCAGCATTTT. Protein: CASRFGTQPQHF. This rearrangement joins TRBV7-3 to TRBJ1-5; TRBD1 might be the D (5 bases). The CDR3 loop spans 12 amino acids. Germline V gene data show CDR1 as SGHTA and CDR2 as FQGTGA. The V and J ends lost 6 bases and 7 bases respectively, with 10 bases between them.

In this sample, this clonotype turned up many times. This chain joins TRBV6-6 and TRBJ2-7; D gene ambiguous. CDR1 is MNHNY and CDR2 is SVGAGI in the germline V gene (reference sequence). Between the trimmed V and J ends, which lost 2 bases and 0 bases, there was a span of 5 bases. This CDR3 comprises 13 residues. The CDR3 DNA sequence: TGTGCCAGCAGTTACCGGCTCTCCTACGAGCAGTACGTC. Protein product: CASSYRLSYEQYV.

The chain carries TRBV19 and TRBJ1-6, with 10 positions matching TRBD1. This CDR3 has 15 amino acids. With 3 bases clipped from V and 11 bases from J, the junction kept 7 bases outside the gene matches. Germline CDR1 LNHDA, CDR2 SQIVND (reference sequence). CDR3 loop: CASSMTGGTGTPLHF. The CDR3 nucleotides are TGTGCCAGTAGTATGACAGGGGGCACCGGTACACCCCTCCACTTT.

This chain uses TRBV7-9 with TRBJ2-7; the D call may be TRBD1 or TRBD2 (6 bases each). V was trimmed by 5 bases and J by 2 bases, leaving 16 bases between them. Germline V CDR1 and CDR2: SEHNR, FQNEAQ (reference sequence). CDR3 length equals 15 residues. CDR3 loop: CASSLSPGATYEQYF. CDR3 bases: TGTGCCAGCAGCCTCAGCCCGGGGGCGACCTACGAGCAGTACTTC.

This chain joins TRBV11-2 and TRBJ1-2; a weak D match, TRBD1 (5 bases). Germline V lookup: CDR1 SGHAT, CDR2 FQNNGV. The CDR3 totals 14 residues. The ends were cut back, 0 bases at V and 12 bases at J, with 17 bases in the middle. The DNA for the CDR3 is TGTGCCAGCAGCTTAGACAACCCATCTGGGGCGGACACCTTC. Its protein product is CASSLDNPSGADTF.